Each of the 5 T cell receptor beta chains below was sequenced from the same sample in a study of T cells in Graves' hyperthyroidism and ophthalmopathy. RNA transcripts provided the source from which TCR beta CDR3 regions were amplified. TCR CDR3 underwent first-round RT-PCR with the HTBI primer set. One entry per CDR3 protein, called by TCRdb with MiXCR from the multiplex PCR reads. Among some 550,000 distinct CDR3 sequences listed, 15% to 20% were seen once. Sequencing was done on a sample of blood. These receptors came from a woman aged 40 to 50 with Graves' ophthalmopathy.

The chain couples TRBV13 to TRBJ2-2, with 12 bases aligning to TRBD2. CDR1 PRHDT and CDR2 FYEKMQ come from the germline V gene (reference sequence). The CDR3 covers 17 residues. V gave up 5 bases and J gave up 0 bases; unmatched junction bases: 4. This CDR3 is CASSRLAGVTNTGELFF. Here the CDR3 DNA reads TGTGCCAGCAGCAGACTAGCGGGAGTTACGAACACCGGGGAGCTGTTTTTT.

The V gene is TRBV4-1, the J gene TRBJ2-5; a possible D gene is TRBD2 (5 bases). CDR1 is MGHRA and CDR2 is YSYEKL in the germline V gene. V was trimmed by 1 base and J by 5 bases, leaving 14 bases between them. This CDR3 contains 15 residues. The CDR3 loop reads CASSQVGGGRETQYF. The DNA for the CDR3 is TGCGCCAGCAGCCAAGTAGGAGGAGGCCGGGAGACCCAGTACTTC.

This clonotype was counted a few times. The chain couples TRBV29-1 to TRBJ2-5; 7 nucleotides agree with TRBD2. Germline CDR1 SQVTM, CDR2 ANQGSEA. Losses at the gene ends were 7 bases for V and 1 base for J; bases not matched to a gene: 9. The CDR3 totals 14 residues. CDR3 loop: CSAAGGSTQETQYF. CDR3 nucleotides: TGCAGCGCCGCCGGGGGGTCAACCCAAGAGACCCAGTACTTC.

This chain links TRBV28 with TRBJ2-2, with D tentatively TRBD2 (5 bases). The germline V and J ends were trimmed by 8 bases and 1 base, with 14 bases remaining between them. This CDR3 has 15 amino acids. CDR1 and CDR2 (germline): MDHEN, SYDVKM. DNA of the CDR3: TGTGCCAGCGTGGACTCCCGCCGGAACACCGGGGAGCTGTTTTTT. This translates into CASVDSRRNTGELFF.

There are a few counts of this clonotype. The V and J genes are TRBV20-1 and TRBJ1-5; 11 bases agree with TRBD1. From germline, CDR1 is DFQATT and CDR2 SNEGSKA (reference sequence). The CDR3 runs 17 residues. The J segment lost 0 bases and the V segment lost 6 bases, leaving 10 bases of the junction unmatched. The DNA of the CDR3 is TGCAGTGCCCAGGGGACAGGGGGTTCTCATAGCAATCAGCCCCAGCATTTT. It specifies CSAQGTGGSHSNQPQHF.